The 18 T cell receptor beta chains in this list originate from one sample, sequenced in a study of CD8 T cells in ankylosing spondylitis. Study results and caveats: Within ankylosing spondylitis blood, a TCR beta motif made up of several highly homologous variants appeared to be characteristic.

Their antigens are not known. Each CDR3 protein is one row after TCRdb ran MiXCR on the 5' RACE reads. The sample holds roughly 700,000 distinct CDR3 sequences; around 19% are singletons and the top ten take under 20%. Material for sequencing was blood, either unsorted or a sorted T cell fraction (not recorded which). All receptors derive from a male donor with ankylosing spondylitis.

This chain links TRBV3-1 with TRBJ2-1, with D possibly being TRBD1 or TRBD2 (5 bases each). Deletions cut 5 bases from V and 8 bases from J, with 16 bases between. The CDR3 loop spans 14 amino acids. Germline V CDR1 and CDR2: LGHDT, YNNKEL (reference sequence). This chain's CDR3 is CASSKQVGVDEQFF. CDR3 in DNA: TGTGCCAGCAGCAAGCAGGTGGGGGTAGATGAGCAGTTCTTC.

The chain is built from TRBV27 and TRBJ1-1; D possibly corresponds to TRBD1 (5 bases). The length of the CDR3 is 14 residues. Germline assignment: CDR1 MNHEY and CDR2 SMNVEV (reference sequence). Trimming cost V 6 bases and J 3 bases, with 14 bases left between them. CDR3 amino acids: CASSLGWGDTEAFF. CDR3 sequence (DNA): TGTGCCAGCAGCTTGGGCTGGGGGGACACTGAAGCTTTCTTT.

This clonotype was detected a few times. CDR3 nucleotide sequence: TGTGCCAGCAGTTACGGATGGGGACGGGGCACTGAAGCTTTCTTT. Its protein product is CASSYGWGRGTEAFF. The chain has TRBV5-6 and TRBJ1-1, with D tentatively TRBD1 (5 bases). CDR3 length: 15 amino acids. Germline values: CDR1 SGHDT, CDR2 YYEEEE. V was shortened by 5 bases and J by 4 bases, with 18 bases between the two germline ends.

The V gene is TRBV29-1, the J gene TRBJ2-3; possibly TRBD2 for D (5 bases). Trimming stripped 5 bases from V and 1 base from J, with 10 bases between. This CDR3 has 13 residues. The V gene's germline CDR1 is SQVTM and CDR2 ANQGSEA. As DNA, the CDR3 is TGCAGCGTTCCGGGGTCCGGCACAGATACGCAGTATTTT. Protein: CSVPGSGTDTQYF.

This chain joins TRBV7-2 and TRBJ2-3; D is unresolved. From germline, CDR1 is SGHTA and CDR2 FQGNSA. V was cut by 0 bases and J by 2 bases, with 12 bases left in between. The CDR3 is made up of 16 amino acids. The DNA of the CDR3 is TGTGCCAGCAGCTTAGCAGCCTTACGAAACACAGATACGCAGTATTTT. This codes for CASSLAALRNTDTQYF.

This clonotype was picked up a small number of times. A junction end diverges from the germline sequence, so it may reflect a read error. The chain couples TRBV4-3 to TRBJ2-2; the D is unclear. This CDR3 spans 17 amino acids. The germline V gene encodes CDR1 LGHNA and CDR2 YSLEER. The CDR3: CASSQDASTANTGELFF. CDR3 nucleotides: TGCGCCAGCAGCCAAGATGCTTCAACGGCGAATACCGGGGAGCTGTTTTTT.

In this sample, this clonotype turned up a few times. The chain is built from TRBV18 and TRBJ1-3; a possible D gene is TRBD1 (6 bases). Germline V gene lookup returns CDR1 KGHSH and CDR2 LQKENI. This CDR3 spans 15 amino acids. Trimming removed 6 bases at V and 0 bases at J, with 12 bases between. This chain's CDR3 is CASSPSRGSGNTIYF. CDR3 DNA: TGTGCCAGCTCTCCCAGCAGGGGCTCTGGAAACACCATATATTTT.

V is TRBV5-5 and J is TRBJ2-1; 9 nucleotides agree with TRBD1. The CDR3 has 15 amino acids. The V and J ends lost 4 bases and 4 bases, in that order; junction bases with no gene match: 6. Germline V lookup: CDR1 SGHKS, CDR2 YYEKEE (reference sequence). Here the CDR3 reads CASSQQGAEYNEQFF. In DNA, the CDR3 is TGTGCCAGCAGCCAACAGGGGGCCGAATACAATGAGCAGTTCTTC.

This clonotype was picked up a small number of times. CDR3 DNA sequence: TGTGCCAGCAGCCCATCGGAGCTTGATACGCAGTATTTT. It translates to CASSPSELDTQYF. The chain combines TRBV4-2 with TRBJ2-3; D ambiguous. CDR3 length: 13 residues. Germline-derived CDR1 and CDR2 are LGHNA and YNFKEQ. The V and J ends lost 4 bases and 6 bases respectively, with 11 bases between them.

The V gene is TRBV20-1, the J gene TRBJ2-3; TRBD2 aligns across 9 bases. Unmatched junction bases numbered 3, after V lost 5 bases and J lost 0 bases. Germline V lookup: CDR1 DFQATT, CDR2 SNEGSKA (reference sequence). The CDR3 covers 14 residues. DNA for the CDR3: TGCAGTGCTGTTAGCGGGAGAAGCACAGATACGCAGTATTTT. Its translation: CSAVSGRSTDTQYF.

The V gene is TRBV29-1, the J gene TRBJ2-5, with a tentative D call TRBD2 (6 bases). Trimming pared 0 bases from V and 4 bases from J, leaving 12 bases between. This CDR3 is built from 14 residues. Germline CDR1 reads SQVTM; CDR2 reads ANQGSEA. The chain's CDR3 is CSVEEEGRVETQYF. Written as DNA, the CDR3 is TGCAGCGTTGAAGAGGAGGGGCGCGTAGAGACCCAGTACTTC.

The chain combines TRBV29-1 with TRBJ2-1, with 10 bases identical to TRBD2. V trimming: 2 bases; J trimming: 4 bases; junction bases outside the gene matches: 2. Germline CDR1 reads SQVTM; CDR2 reads ANQGSEA. The CDR3 loop spans 14 amino acids. CDR3: CSVESGGAYNEQFF. The CDR3 DNA sequence: TGCAGCGTTGAAAGCGGGGGGGCGTACAATGAGCAGTTCTTC.

The rearrangement links TRBV9 to TRBJ1-2; maybe TRBD1 (5 bases). The CDR3 is 15 residues long. The germline gives CDR1 SGDLS, CDR2 YYNGEE. The germline V and J ends were trimmed by 4 bases and 4 bases, with 17 bases remaining between them. In nucleotides, the CDR3 is TGTGCCAGCAGCAAGAATAGGGGTGAGATCTATGGCTACACCTTC. It specifies CASSKNRGEIYGYTF.

As for this clonotype: The junction departs from germline at one end; a sequencing error may be responsible. The chain couples TRBV6-7 to TRBJ1-1; 12 bases are shared with TRBD1. TRBV6-7 is identified as an open reading frame with a role that is uncertain. The CDR3 is made up of 19 amino acids. CDR3 sequence reads: CACRKKPRPGQGAWTEAFF. The CDR3 bases are TGTGCCTGCAGGAAAAAACCTCGGCCGGGACAGGGGGCTTGGACTGAAGCTTTCTTT.

This clonotype has a handful of counts. V gene TRBV13 combines with J gene TRBJ2-7; no clear D gene. The CDR3 has 11 residues. Germline CDR1 is PRHDT and CDR2 is FYEKMQ (reference sequence). V gave up 2 bases and J gave up 6 bases, with 5 bases separating them. The CDR3, as DNA: TGTGCCAGCAGCTTACGAGCCGAGCAGTACTTC. This sequence encodes CASSLRAEQYF.

The V and J genes are TRBV3-1 and TRBJ2-1; TRBD2 agrees at 10 bases. Trimming took 1 base from V and 8 from J; bases not matched to a gene: 5. Germline lookup yields CDR1 LGHDT and CDR2 YNNKEL (reference sequence). The CDR3 covers 15 residues. CDR3 amino acids: CASSQVSGGGDEQFF. As DNA, the CDR3 is TGTGCCAGCAGCCAAGTGAGCGGGGGGGGCGATGAGCAGTTCTTC.

This clonotype was detected only a few times. The junction departs from germline at one end; a sequencing error may be responsible. The chain uses TRBV5-6 and TRBJ1-2, with 9 bases aligning to TRBD1. Germline loops: CDR1 SGHDT, CDR2 YYEEEE. The CDR3 runs 19 residues. Here the CDR3 DNA reads TGTGCCAGCACCTTGGTACGGACAGGGGCAGGGGATGTTAACTATGGCTACACCTTC. This gives the protein CASTLVRTGAGDVNYGYTF.

In regard to this clonotype: This CDR3 is missing its conserved last phenylalanine or tryptophan, likely due to a read error. The J gene is TRBJ2-5, the V gene TRBV9; D gene uncertain. Trimming removed 1 base from V and 2 bases from J, with 6 bases in between. This CDR3 spans 13 amino acids. CDR1 SGDLS and CDR2 YYNGEE come from the germline V gene. This CDR3 is CASSVRDQETQYL. The CDR3 DNA sequence: TGTGCCAGCAGCGTAAGGGATCAAGAGACCCAGTACCTC.